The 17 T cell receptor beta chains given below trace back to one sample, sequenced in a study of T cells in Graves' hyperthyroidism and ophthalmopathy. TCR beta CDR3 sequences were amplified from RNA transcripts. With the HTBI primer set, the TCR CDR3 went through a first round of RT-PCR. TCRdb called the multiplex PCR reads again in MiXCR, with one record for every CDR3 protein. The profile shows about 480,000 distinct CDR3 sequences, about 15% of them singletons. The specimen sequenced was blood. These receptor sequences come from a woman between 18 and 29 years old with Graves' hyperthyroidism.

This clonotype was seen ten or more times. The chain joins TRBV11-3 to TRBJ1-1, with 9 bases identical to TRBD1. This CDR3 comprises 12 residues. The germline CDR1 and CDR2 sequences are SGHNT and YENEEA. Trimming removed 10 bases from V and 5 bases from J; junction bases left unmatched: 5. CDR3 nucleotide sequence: TGTGCCACCGGGACAGGGACGACTGAAGCTTTCTTT. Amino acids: CATGTGTTEAFF.

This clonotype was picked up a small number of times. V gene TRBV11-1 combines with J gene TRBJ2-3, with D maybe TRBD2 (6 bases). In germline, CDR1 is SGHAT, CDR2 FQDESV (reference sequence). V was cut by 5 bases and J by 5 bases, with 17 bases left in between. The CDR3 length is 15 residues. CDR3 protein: CASSPGGVALDTQYF. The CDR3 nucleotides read TGTGCCAGCAGCCCAGGCGGGGTAGCTTTAGATACGCAGTATTTT.

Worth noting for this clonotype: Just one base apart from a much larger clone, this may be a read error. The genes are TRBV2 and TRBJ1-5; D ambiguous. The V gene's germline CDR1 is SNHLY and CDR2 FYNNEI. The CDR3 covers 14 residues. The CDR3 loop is CASSVGLGNRPQHF. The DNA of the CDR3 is TGTGCCAGCAGTGTGGGTCTGGGAAATCGGCCCCAGCATTTT.

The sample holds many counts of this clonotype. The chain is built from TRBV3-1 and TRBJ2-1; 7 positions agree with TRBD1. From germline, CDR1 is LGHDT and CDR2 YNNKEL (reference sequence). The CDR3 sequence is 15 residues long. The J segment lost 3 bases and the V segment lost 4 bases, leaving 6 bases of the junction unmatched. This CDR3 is CASSPMTGSYNEQFF. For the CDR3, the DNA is TGTGCCAGCAGCCCGATGACAGGGAGCTACAATGAGCAGTTCTTC.

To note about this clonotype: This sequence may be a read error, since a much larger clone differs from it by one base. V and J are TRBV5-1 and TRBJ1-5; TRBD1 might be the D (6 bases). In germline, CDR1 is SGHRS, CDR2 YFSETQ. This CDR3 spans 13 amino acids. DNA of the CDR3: TGCGCCAGCAGCTTTACAGGGCATCAGCCCCAGCCTTTT. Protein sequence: CASSFTGHQPQPF.

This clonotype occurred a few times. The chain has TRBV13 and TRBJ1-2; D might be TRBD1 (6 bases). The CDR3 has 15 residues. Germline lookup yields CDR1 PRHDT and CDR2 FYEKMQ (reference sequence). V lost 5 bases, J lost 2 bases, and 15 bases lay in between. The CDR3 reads CASSPRDTVNYGYTF. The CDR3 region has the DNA TGTGCCAGCAGCCCTCGGGACACCGTCAACTATGGCTACACCTTC.

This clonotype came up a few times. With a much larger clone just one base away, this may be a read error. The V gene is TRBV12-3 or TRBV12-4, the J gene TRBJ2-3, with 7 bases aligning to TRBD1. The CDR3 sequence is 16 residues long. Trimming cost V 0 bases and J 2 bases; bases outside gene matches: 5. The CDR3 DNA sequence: TGTGCCAGCAGTTTAGCCACAGGGGTTACCACAGATACGCAGTATTTT. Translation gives CASSLATGVTTDTQYF.

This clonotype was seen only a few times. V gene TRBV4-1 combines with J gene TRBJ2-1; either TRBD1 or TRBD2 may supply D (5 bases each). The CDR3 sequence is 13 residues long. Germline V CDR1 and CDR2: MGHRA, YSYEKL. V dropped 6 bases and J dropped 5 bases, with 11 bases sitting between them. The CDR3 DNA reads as TGCGCCAGCAGGGGGGAGTCAGACAATGAGCAGTTCTTC. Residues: CASRGESDNEQFF.

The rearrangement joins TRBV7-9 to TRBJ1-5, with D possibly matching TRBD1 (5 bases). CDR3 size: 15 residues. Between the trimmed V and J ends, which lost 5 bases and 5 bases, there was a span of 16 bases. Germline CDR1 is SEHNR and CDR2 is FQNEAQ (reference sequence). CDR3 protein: CASSPIGDRYQPQHF. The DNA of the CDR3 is TGTGCCAGCAGCCCTATAGGGGACCGGTATCAGCCCCAGCATTTT. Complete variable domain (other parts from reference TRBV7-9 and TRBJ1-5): DTGVSQNPRHKITKRGQNVTFRCDPISEHNRLYWYRQTLGQGPEFLTYFQNEAQLEKSRLLSDRFSAERPKGSFSTLEIQRTEQGDSAMYLCASSPIGDRYQPQHFGDGTRLSIL.

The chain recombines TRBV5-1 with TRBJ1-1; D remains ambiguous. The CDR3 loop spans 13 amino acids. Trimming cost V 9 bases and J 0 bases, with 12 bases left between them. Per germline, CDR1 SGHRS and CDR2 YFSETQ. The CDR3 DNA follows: TGCGCCACCCGAGAGGGTATGAACACTGAAGCTTTCTTT. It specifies CATREGMNTEAFF.

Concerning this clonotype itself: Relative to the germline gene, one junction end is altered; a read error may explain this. The CDR3 sequence: CASSFTDPNTGELSF. The CDR3 nucleotides are TGCGCCAGCAGCTTTACGGATCCTAACACCGGGGAGCTGTCTTTT. This sequence joins TRBV5-1 and TRBJ2-2; perhaps TRBD2 as D (5 bases). Germline V CDR1 and CDR2: SGHRS, YFSETQ. The CDR3 spans 15 residues.

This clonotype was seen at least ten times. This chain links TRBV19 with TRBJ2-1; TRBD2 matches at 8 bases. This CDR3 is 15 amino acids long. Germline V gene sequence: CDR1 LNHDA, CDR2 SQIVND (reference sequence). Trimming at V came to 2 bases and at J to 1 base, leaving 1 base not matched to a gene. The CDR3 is CASSITGGSYNEQFF. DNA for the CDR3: TGTGCCAGTAGTATAACGGGGGGGTCCTACAATGAGCAGTTCTTC. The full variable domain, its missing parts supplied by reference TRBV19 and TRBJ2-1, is DGGITQSPKYLFRKEGQNVTLSCEQNLNHDAMYWYRQDPGQGLRLIYYSQIVNDFQKGDIAEGYSVSREKKESFPLTVTSAQKNPTAFYLCASSITGGSYNEQFFGPGTRLTVL.

CDR3 region: CASSPVAGVEQFF. CDR3 bases: TGTGCCAGCAGTCCCGTGGCGGGAGTGGAGCAGTTCTTC. The chain joins TRBV27 to TRBJ2-1; the match to TRBD2 covers 7 bases. This CDR3 comprises 13 residues. CDR1 is MNHEY and CDR2 is SMNVEV in the germline V gene (reference sequence). V lost 5 bases, J lost 10 bases, and 8 bases stayed unmatched.

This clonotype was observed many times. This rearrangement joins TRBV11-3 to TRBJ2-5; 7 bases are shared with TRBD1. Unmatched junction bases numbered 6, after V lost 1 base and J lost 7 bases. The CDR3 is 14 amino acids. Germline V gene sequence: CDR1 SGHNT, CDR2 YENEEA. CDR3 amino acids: CASSLGGQKGTQYF. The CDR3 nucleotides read TGTGCCAGCAGCTTAGGGGGACAGAAGGGGACCCAGTACTTC.

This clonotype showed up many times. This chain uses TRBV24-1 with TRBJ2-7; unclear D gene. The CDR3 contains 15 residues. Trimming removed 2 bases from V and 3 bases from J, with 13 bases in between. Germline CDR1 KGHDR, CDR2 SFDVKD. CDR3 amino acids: CATSDSWTALYEQYV. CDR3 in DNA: TGTGCCACCAGTGATTCTTGGACCGCTCTCTACGAGCAGTACGTC.

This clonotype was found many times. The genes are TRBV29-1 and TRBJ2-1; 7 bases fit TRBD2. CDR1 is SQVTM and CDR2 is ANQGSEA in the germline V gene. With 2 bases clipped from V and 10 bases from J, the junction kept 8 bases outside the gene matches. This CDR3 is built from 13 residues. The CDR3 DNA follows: TGCAGCGTTGAAAGGTCGGGGGGAGGGGAGCAGTTCTTC. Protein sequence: CSVERSGGGEQFF.

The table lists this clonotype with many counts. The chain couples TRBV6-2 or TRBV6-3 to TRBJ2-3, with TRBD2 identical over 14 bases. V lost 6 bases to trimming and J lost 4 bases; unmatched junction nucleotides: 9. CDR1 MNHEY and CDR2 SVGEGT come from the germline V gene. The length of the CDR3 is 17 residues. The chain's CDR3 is CASSWGLAGVPPDTQYF. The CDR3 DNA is TGTGCCAGCAGCTGGGGACTAGCGGGAGTCCCGCCAGATACGCAGTATTTT.